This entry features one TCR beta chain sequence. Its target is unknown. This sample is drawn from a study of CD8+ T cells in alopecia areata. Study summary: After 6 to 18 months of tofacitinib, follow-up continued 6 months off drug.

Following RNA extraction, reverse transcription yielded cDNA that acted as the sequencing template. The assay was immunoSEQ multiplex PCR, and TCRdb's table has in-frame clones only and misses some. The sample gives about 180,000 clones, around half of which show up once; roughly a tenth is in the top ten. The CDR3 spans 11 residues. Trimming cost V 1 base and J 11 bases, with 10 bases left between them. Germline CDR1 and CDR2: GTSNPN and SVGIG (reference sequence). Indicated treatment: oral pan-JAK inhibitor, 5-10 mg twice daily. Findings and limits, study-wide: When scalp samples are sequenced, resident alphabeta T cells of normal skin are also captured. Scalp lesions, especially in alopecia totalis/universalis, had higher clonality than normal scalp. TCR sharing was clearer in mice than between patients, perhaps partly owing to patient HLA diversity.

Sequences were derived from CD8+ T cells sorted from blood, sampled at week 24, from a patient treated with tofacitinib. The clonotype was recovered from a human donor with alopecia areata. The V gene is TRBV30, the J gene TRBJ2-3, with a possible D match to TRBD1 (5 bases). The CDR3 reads CAWSAMGQQYF. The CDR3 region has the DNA TGTGCCTGGAGTGCCATGGGGCAGCAGTATTTT.